The rows below give T cell receptor beta chains drawn from one sample of a study of CD8 T cells in Susac syndrome. TCRdb re-derived calls from the immunoSEQ multiplex PCR reads in MiXCR, one entry per CDR3 protein. The sample includes some 200,000 distinct CDR3 sequences, about 94% seen only once; the top ten take over 0.1%. Specimen: CD8+ T cells from PBMCs. These receptors were obtained from a human donor with multiple sclerosis. Each CDR3 is given with its conserved first and last residue. A D gene is named only where the DNA matches it firmly. Clone size is stated in some rows and not others, as once, few, many or a class when expanded.

d_gene: TRBD1
j_gene: TRBJ1-1
abundance: -
v_gene: TRBV3-1
CDR3aa: CASSQNSKTGGKTEAFF
CDR3nt: TGTGCCAGCAGCCAAAACTCTAAGACAGGGGGAAAAACTGAAGCTTTCTTT

d_gene: -
j_gene: TRBJ2-7
abundance: -
v_gene: TRBV7-9
CDR3aa: CASSLGLPVSYEQYF
CDR3nt: TGTGCCAGCAGCTTAGGACTCCCTGTTAGCTACGAGCAGTACTTC

d_gene: TRBD1
j_gene: TRBJ2-7
abundance: -
v_gene: TRBV7-9
CDR3aa: CASSPRVGGSPYEQYF
CDR3nt: TGTGCCAGCAGCCCTAGGGTAGGGGGCAGCCCGTACGAGCAGTACTTC

d_gene: TRBD2
j_gene: TRBJ2-5
abundance: -
v_gene: TRBV7-6
CDR3aa: CASSSRLASGGETQYF
CDR3nt: TGTGCCAGCAGCTCCAGACTAGCCAGCGGCGGAGAGACCCAGTACTTC

d_gene: TRBD1
j_gene: TRBJ2-7
abundance: once
v_gene: TRBV9
CDR3aa: CASSAGQGQREQYF
CDR3nt: TGTGCCAGCAGCGCGGGACAGGGGCAACGCGAGCAGTACTTC

d_gene: -
j_gene: TRBJ2-3
abundance: -
v_gene: TRBV13
CDR3aa: CASSARSGADTQYF
CDR3nt: TGTGCCAGCAGCGCCCGAAGCGGCGCAGATACGCAGTATTTT

d_gene: TRBD1
j_gene: TRBJ1-4
abundance: -
v_gene: TRBV2
CDR3aa: CASSEGETGNGEKLFF
CDR3nt: TGTGCCAGCAGTGAAGGGGAGACAGGGAACGGCGAAAAACTGTTTTTT

d_gene: TRBD1
j_gene: TRBJ2-2
abundance: -
v_gene: TRBV24-1
CDR3aa: CATSDPYGDRDVTGELFF
CDR3nt: TGTGCCACCAGTGATCCGTACGGGGACAGGGACGTTACCGGGGAGCTGTTTTTT

d_gene: TRBD2
j_gene: TRBJ2-5
abundance: -
v_gene: TRBV4-2
CDR3aa: CASSRPGLRQGVQETQYF
CDR3nt: TGTGCCAGCAGCAGACCGGGACTACGGCAAGGGGTACAAGAGACCCAGTACTTC

d_gene: -
j_gene: TRBJ2-1
abundance: -
v_gene: TRBV9
CDR3aa: CASSVVDHNEQFF
CDR3nt: TGTGCCAGCAGCGTAGTGGACCACAATGAGCAGTTCTTC

d_gene: -
j_gene: TRBJ1-1
abundance: -
v_gene: TRBV7-9
CDR3aa: CASSLVLTEAFF
CDR3nt: TGTGCCAGCAGCTTAGTTCTCACTGAAGCTTTCTTT

d_gene: TRBD1
j_gene: TRBJ2-2
abundance: -
v_gene: TRBV24-1
CDR3aa: CATSNDRGPDTGELFF
CDR3nt: TGTGCCACCAGTAACGACAGGGGGCCCGACACCGGGGAGCTGTTTTTT

d_gene: -
j_gene: TRBJ2-5
abundance: -
v_gene: TRBV4-1
CDR3aa: CASSQGSGVQETQYF
CDR3nt: TGCGCCAGCAGCCAAGGATCGGGGGTCCAAGAGACCCAGTACTTC

d_gene: -
j_gene: TRBJ1-1
abundance: -
v_gene: TRBV5-6
CDR3aa: CASSLGVVPSWNTEAFF
CDR3nt: TGTGCCAGCAGCTTGGGGGTGGTCCCAAGCTGGAACACTGAAGCTTTCTTT

d_gene: -
j_gene: TRBJ2-2
abundance: few
v_gene: TRBV12-3/TRBV12-4
CDR3aa: CASSLLAGELFF
CDR3nt: TGTGCCAGCAGTTTATTGGCTGGGGAGCTGTTTTTT

d_gene: -
j_gene: TRBJ2-5
abundance: -
v_gene: TRBV9
CDR3aa: CASTMGADQETQYF
CDR3nt: TGTGCCAGCACCATGGGAGCGGACCAAGAGACCCAGTACTTC

d_gene: -
j_gene: TRBJ2-3
abundance: once
v_gene: TRBV9
CDR3aa: CASSVGWPRDTQYF
CDR3nt: TGTGCCAGCAGCGTAGGATGGCCGAGAGATACGCAGTATTTT

d_gene: TRBD2
j_gene: TRBJ2-5
abundance: -
v_gene: TRBV15
CDR3aa: CATNTGTSGYETQYF
CDR3nt: TGTGCCACCAACACCGGGACTAGCGGGTACGAGACCCAGTACTTC

d_gene: -
j_gene: TRBJ2-1
abundance: once
v_gene: TRBV29-1
CDR3aa: CSVLGGPYEQFF
CDR3nt: TGCAGCGTTTTGGGCGGGCCGTATGAGCAGTTCTTC

d_gene: -
j_gene: TRBJ2-7
abundance: few
v_gene: TRBV29-1
CDR3aa: CSVVPATTYEQYF
CDR3nt: TGCAGCGTTGTCCCGGCCACCACATACGAGCAGTACTTC

d_gene: -
j_gene: TRBJ2-2
abundance: -
v_gene: TRBV10-2
CDR3aa: CASSVGTWGELFF
CDR3nt: TGCGCCAGCTCCGTAGGGACTTGGGGGGAGCTGTTTTTT

d_gene: -
j_gene: TRBJ2-7
abundance: -
v_gene: TRBV4-1
CDR3aa: CASSWRDTAYEQYF
CDR3nt: TGCGCCAGCAGCTGGAGGGACACCGCCTACGAGCAGTACTTC

d_gene: TRBD2
j_gene: TRBJ2-3
abundance: -
v_gene: TRBV5-6
CDR3aa: CASSSPGGLAITDTQYF
CDR3nt: TGTGCCAGCAGCTCCCCCGGTGGACTAGCTATCACAGATACGCAGTATTTT